This T cell receptor (beta chain) was profiled in a study of blood T cell repertoires in COVID-19. The wider study: The origin of the acute and convalescent COVID-19 samples was the United States, Italy and Spain. Sources were T cells, B-cell-depleted T cells, or PBMCs; the material itself was cDNA or gDNA.

Original processing methods: Using reference gene primer amplification, nucleated cell counts were estimated. Data came from immunoSEQ multiplex PCR; TCRdb stores just in-frame clones and leaves some out. That table supplies the V and J calls and clone size; D and trimming were determined from the DNA. The sample has about 400,000 clones; more than 80% are singletons. V trimming: 4 bases; J trimming: 5 bases; junction bases outside the gene matches: 3. Germline V lookup: CDR1 SGHAT, CDR2 FQNNGV. The CDR3 covers 15 residues. This clone appeared a single time. This TCR derives from a man between 35 and 55 years old with acute or convalescent COVID-19. The genes are TRBV11-2 and TRBJ2-2; 11 bases line up with TRBD2. Sequenced material: peripheral blood. The CDR3 region has the DNA TGTGCCAGCAGCTCGGGACTAGCGGTTACCGGGGAGCTGTTTTTT. It translates to CASSSGLAVTGELFF.